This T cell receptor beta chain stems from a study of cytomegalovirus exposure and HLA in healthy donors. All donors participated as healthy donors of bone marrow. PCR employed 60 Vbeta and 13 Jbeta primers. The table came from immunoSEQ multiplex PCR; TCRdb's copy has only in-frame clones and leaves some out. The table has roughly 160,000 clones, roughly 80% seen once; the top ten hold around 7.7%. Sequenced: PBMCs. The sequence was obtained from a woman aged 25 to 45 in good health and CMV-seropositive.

Here the CDR3 reads CASGLKVRGRPPYEQYF. CDR3 bases: TGTGCTAGTGGTTTGAAGGTCAGGGGGCGCCCCCCCTACGAGCAGTACTTC. J is TRBJ2-7 and V is TRBV12-5; 8 positions match TRBD1. Germline V lookup: CDR1 LGHNT, CDR2 FRNRAP. Trimming cost V 2 bases and J 2 bases; bases outside gene matches: 11. The CDR3 loop spans 17 amino acids.